This passage covers 6 T cell receptor beta chains from one sample sequenced in a study of T-cell reconstitution after alpha-beta-depleted transplantation in children. Researchers prepared the TCRbeta library using unique molecular identifiers, the study reports. TCRdb processed the PCR reads anew with MiXCR; each CDR3 protein has one entry. The sample lists about 640,000 distinct CDR3 sequences, around 13% occurring once. Here the sequenced sample was PBMCs, mostly from graft donor cells, taken 360 days after TCRalphabeta/CD19-depleted stem cell transplant. These TCRs come from a male patient aged 10-17 years who had a stem cell transplant for acute myeloid leukemia, so the T cells may come from the graft donor.

A few counts support this clonotype. This chain joins TRBV20-1 and TRBJ2-6; possible D gene TRBD2, 6 bases. Germline-derived CDR1 and CDR2 are DFQATT and SNEGSKA (reference sequence). The V end lost 3 bases, the J end lost 4 bases, and 16 bases lay between the germline ends. The CDR3 totals 16 residues. CDR3 in DNA: TGCAGTGCTAGCGGGAGAAGTCCCTGGGGGGCCAACGTCCTGACTTTC. Amino acid sequence: CSASGRSPWGANVLTF.

The chain uses TRBV12-3 or TRBV12-4 and TRBJ1-2; maybe TRBD1 (6 bases). V gave up 1 base and J gave up 6 bases, with 24 bases separating them. This CDR3 has 18 amino acids. Here the CDR3 reads CASSLGKCRGEVTDGYTF. The CDR3 bases are TGTGCCAGCAGTTTAGGGAAGTGCAGGGGAGAAGTCACGGATGGCTACACCTTC.

This chain links TRBV5-6 with TRBJ2-5; 8 bases are shared with TRBD2. The CDR3 has 16 residues. V was pared by 0 bases and J by 0 bases, with 4 bases of the junction left unmatched. The germline gives CDR1 SGHDT, CDR2 YYEEEE. This CDR3 reads CASSLVRGADQETQYF. The CDR3 nucleotides are TGTGCCAGCAGCTTGGTGCGGGGGGCGGACCAAGAGACCCAGTACTTC.

The chain has TRBV6-6 and TRBJ2-5, with no clear D. V was pared by 2 bases and J by 5 bases, with 9 bases between. The CDR3 loop spans 13 amino acids. Germline CDR1 reads MNHNY; CDR2 reads SVGAGI (reference sequence). The DNA for the CDR3 is TGTGCCAGCAGTTACATTTCATTGGAGACCCAGTACTTC. It encodes CASSYISLETQYF.

This clonotype has just a few counts. V is TRBV7-8 and J is TRBJ1-5; tentative D call: TRBD1 (5 bases). The germline V and J ends were trimmed by 1 base and 6 bases, with 7 bases remaining between them. CDR3 length: 13 residues. Germline V CDR1 and CDR2: SGHVS, FQNEAQ. The CDR3 nucleotides read TGTGCCAGCAGCTTAGGCAGGGCTCAGCCCCAGCATTTT. This gives the protein CASSLGRAQPQHF.

The gene calls are TRBV20-1 and TRBJ2-7; weak D call: TRBD2 (5 bases). CDR1 is DFQATT and CDR2 is SNEGSKA in the germline V gene (reference sequence). The CDR3 spans 13 residues. CDR3 DNA sequence: TGCACTTCCCGGGGAATGTCGGCCTACGAGCAGTACTTC. As protein: CTSRGMSAYEQYF.